This TCR beta chain was observed in a study of shared clonotypes between healthy human individuals. Trimming removed 6 bases at V and 4 bases at J, with 16 bases between. Per the germline V gene, CDR1 is SGHDT and CDR2 is YYEEEE. This CDR3 is built from 14 residues. In its sample, this clone was seen many times. Only in-frame clones appear in the TCRdb table, and some are missing; sequencing was by immunoSEQ multiplex PCR. The sample lists about 990,000 clones; 75% to 80% were seen once. The sequence was collected from a man younger than 35 in good health. Some clones in this sample may be carry-over from other donors' samples. The chain has TRBV5-6 and TRBJ1-2; D uncertain. The sample was memory CD4+ T cells from PBMCs. The subset was: CD45RA-negative fraction. CDR3: CASTQTWGSYGYTF. The CDR3 DNA reads as TGTGCCAGCACCCAAACGTGGGGAAGCTATGGCTACACCTTC. Filled out from reference TRBV5-6 and TRBJ1-2, the complete variable domain reads DAGVTQSPTHLIKTRGQQVTLRCSPKSGHDTVSWYQQALGQGPQFIFQYYEEEERQRGNFPDRFSGHQFPNYSSELNVNALLLGDSALYLCASTQTWGSYGYTFGSGTRLTVV.